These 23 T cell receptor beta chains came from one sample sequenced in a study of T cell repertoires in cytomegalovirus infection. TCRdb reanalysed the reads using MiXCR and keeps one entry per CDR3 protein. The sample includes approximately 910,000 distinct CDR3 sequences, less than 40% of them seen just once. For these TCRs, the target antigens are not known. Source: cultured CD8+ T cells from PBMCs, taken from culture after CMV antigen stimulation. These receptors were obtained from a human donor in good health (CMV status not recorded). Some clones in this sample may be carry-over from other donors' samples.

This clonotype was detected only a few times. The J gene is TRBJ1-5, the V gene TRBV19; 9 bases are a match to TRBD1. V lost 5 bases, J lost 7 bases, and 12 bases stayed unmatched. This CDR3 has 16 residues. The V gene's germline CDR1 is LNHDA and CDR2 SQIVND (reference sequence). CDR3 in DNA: TGTGCCAGTAGTGAGCACCCACAGGGGGCTACCCAGCCCCAGCATTTT. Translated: CASSEHPQGATQPQHF.

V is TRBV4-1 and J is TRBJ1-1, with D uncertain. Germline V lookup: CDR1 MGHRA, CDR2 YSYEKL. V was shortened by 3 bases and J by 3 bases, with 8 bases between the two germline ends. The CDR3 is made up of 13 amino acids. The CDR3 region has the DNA TGCGCCAGCAGCCACAACACGGACACTGAAGCTTTCTTT. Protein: CASSHNTDTEAFF.

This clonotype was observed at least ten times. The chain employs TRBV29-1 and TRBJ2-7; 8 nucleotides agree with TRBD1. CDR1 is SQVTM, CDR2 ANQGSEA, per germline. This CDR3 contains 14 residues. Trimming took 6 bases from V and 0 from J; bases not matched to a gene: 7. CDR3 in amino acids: CSVAGTGSSYEQYF. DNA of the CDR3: TGCAGCGTCGCCGGGACAGGTAGCTCCTACGAGCAGTACTTC.

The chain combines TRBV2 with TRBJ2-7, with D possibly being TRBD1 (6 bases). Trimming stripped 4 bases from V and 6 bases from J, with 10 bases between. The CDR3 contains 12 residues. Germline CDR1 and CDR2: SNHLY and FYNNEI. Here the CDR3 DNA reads TGTGCCAGCAGTGGACAGGAAGCCGAGCAGTACTTC. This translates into CASSGQEAEQYF. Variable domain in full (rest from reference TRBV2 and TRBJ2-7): EPEVTQTPSHQVTQMGQEVILRCVPISNHLYFYWYRQILGQKVEFLVSFYNNEISEKSEIFDDQFSVERPDGSNFTLKIRSTKLEDSAMYFCASSGQEAEQYFGPGTRLTVT.

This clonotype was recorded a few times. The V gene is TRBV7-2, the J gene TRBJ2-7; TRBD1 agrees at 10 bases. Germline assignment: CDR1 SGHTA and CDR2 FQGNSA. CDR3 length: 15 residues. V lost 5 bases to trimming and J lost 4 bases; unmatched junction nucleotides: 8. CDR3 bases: TGTGCCAGCAGCCCGGAGAGACAGGGGGCGTACGAGCAGTACGTC. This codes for CASSPERQGAYEQYV.

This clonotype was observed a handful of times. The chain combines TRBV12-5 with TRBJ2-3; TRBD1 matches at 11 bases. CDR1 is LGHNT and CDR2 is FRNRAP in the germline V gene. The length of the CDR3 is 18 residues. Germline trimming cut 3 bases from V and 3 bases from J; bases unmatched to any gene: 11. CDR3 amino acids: CASGFTLARDRGTDTQYF. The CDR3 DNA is TGTGCTAGTGGTTTCACCCTAGCCCGGGACAGGGGGACAGATACGCAGTATTTT.

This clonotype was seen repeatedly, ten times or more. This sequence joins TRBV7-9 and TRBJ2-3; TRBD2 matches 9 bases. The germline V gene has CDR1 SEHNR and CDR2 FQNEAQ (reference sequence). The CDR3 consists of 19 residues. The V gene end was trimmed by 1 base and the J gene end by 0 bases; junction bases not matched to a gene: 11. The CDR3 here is CASSLVELAGLSSTDTQYF. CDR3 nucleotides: TGTGCCAGCAGCTTAGTTGAACTAGCGGGTCTGTCTAGCACAGATACGCAGTATTTT.

The CDR3 DNA reads TGTGCCAGCAGTTACGGGGGACCTGGGACCTACGAGCAGTACTTC. This sequence encodes CASSYGGPGTYEQYF. This sequence joins TRBV6-5 and TRBJ2-7; D is tentatively TRBD1 or TRBD2 (5 bases each). Per the germline V gene, CDR1 is MNHEY and CDR2 is SVGAGI. V lost 2 bases, J lost 2 bases, and 13 bases lay in between. The CDR3 totals 15 residues.

CDR3 bases: TGCAGTGCCCCTGAAGGGAATGAGCAGTTCTTC. This translates into CSAPEGNEQFF. The chain couples TRBV20-1 to TRBJ2-1; no reliable D call. The CDR3 runs 11 residues. V lost 6 bases and J 7 bases, leaving 10 bases between the germline ends. Germline CDR1 reads DFQATT; CDR2 reads SNEGSKA (reference sequence).

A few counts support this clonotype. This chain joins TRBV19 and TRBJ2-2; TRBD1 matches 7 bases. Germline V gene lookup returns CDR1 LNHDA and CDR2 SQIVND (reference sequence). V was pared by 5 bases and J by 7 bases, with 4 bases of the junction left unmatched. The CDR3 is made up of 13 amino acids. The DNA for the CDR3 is TGTGCCAGTAGTGGGACAGAAAGCGGGGAGCTGTTTTTT. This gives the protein CASSGTESGELFF.

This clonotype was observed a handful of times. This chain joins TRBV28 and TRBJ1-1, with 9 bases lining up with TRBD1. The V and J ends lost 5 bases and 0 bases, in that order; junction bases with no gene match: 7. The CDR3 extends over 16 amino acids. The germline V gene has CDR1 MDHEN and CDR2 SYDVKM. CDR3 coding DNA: TGTGCCAGCAGTCATTTCGGGACAGGGTTGAACACTGAAGCTTTCTTT. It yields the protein CASSHFGTGLNTEAFF.

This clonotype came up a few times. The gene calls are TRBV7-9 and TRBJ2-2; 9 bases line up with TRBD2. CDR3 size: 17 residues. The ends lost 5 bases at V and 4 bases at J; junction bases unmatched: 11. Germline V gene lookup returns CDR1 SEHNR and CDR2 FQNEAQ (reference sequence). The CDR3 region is CASSRRGLASPTGELFF. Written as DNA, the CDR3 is TGTGCCAGCAGCCGCCGAGGACTAGCGAGTCCCACCGGGGAGCTGTTTTTT.

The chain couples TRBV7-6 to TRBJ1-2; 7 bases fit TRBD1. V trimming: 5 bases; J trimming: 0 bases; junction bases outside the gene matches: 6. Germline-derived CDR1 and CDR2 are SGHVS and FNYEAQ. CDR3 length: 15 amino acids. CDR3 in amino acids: CASSASTGANYGYTF. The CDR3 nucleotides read TGTGCCAGCAGCGCTAGTACAGGGGCTAACTATGGCTACACCTTC.

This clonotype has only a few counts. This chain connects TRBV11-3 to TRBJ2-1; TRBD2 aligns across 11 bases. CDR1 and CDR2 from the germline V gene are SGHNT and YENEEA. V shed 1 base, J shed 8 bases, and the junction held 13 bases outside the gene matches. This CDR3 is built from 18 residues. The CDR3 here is CASSLGSSGGPPWDEQFF. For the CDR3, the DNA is TGTGCCAGCAGCTTAGGATCTAGCGGGGGGCCCCCTTGGGATGAGCAGTTCTTC.

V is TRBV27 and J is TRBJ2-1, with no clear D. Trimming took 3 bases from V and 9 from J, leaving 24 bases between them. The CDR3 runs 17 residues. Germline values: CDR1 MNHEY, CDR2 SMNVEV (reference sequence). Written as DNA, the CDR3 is TGTGCCAGCAGTTTCCTCGTCGACCTAAACAAGGGCGGTGAGCAGTTCTTC. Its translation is CASSFLVDLNKGGEQFF.

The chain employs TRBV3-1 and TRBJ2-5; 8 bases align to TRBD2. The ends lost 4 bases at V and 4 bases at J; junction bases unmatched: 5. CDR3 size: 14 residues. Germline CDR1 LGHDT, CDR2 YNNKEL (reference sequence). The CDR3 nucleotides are TGTGCCAGCAGCCGACCGGGGGGGCGAGAGACCCAGTACTTC. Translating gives CASSRPGGRETQYF.

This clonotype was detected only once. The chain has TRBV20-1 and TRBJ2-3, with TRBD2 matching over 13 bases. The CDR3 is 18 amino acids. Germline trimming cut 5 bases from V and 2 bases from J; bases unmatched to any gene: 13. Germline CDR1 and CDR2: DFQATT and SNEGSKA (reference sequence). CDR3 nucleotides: TGCAGTGCTGATGTCGGGACTAGCGGGGAGTACTACACAGATACGCAGTATTTT. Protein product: CSADVGTSGEYYTDTQYF.

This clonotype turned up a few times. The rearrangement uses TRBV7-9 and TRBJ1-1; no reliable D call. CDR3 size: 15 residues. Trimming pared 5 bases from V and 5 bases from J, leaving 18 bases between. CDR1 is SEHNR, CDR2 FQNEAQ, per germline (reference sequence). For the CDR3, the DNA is TGTGCCAGCAGCGCCCTAGAGGGCGGGAGTACTGAAGCTTTCTTT. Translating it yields CASSALEGGSTEAFF.

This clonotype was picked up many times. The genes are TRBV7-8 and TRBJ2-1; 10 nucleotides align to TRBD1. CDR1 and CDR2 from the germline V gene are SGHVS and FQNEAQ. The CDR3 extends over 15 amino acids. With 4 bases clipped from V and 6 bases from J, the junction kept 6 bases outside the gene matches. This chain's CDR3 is CASSYRDRGGNEQFF. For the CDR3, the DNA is TGTGCCAGCAGCTACCGGGACAGGGGAGGCAATGAGCAGTTCTTC.

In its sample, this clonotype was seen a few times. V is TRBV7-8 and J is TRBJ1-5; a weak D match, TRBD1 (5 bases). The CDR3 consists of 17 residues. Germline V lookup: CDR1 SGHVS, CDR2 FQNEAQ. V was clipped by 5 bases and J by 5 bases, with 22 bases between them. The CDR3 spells CASSATGARDEYQPQHF. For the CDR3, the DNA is TGTGCCAGCAGCGCCACCGGGGCTAGGGACGAGTATCAGCCCCAGCATTTT.

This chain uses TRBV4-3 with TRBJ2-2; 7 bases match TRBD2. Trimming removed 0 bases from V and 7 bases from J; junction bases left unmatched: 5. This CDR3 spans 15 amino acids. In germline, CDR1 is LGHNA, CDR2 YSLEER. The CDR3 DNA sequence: TGCGCCAGCAGCCAAGAAGGCGGGGGACTCGGGGAGCTGTTTTTT. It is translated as CASSQEGGGLGELFF.

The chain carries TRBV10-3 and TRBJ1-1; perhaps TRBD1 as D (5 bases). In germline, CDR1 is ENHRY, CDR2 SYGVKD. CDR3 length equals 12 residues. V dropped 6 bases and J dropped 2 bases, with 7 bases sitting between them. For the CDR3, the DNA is TGTGCCATCAGCCAGGGAAACACTGAAGCTTTCTTT. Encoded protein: CAISQGNTEAFF.

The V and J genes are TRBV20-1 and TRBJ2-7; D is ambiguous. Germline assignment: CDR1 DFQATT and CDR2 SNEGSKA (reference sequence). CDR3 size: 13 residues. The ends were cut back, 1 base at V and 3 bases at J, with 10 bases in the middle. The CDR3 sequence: CSARVEASYEQYV. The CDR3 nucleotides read TGCAGTGCTAGAGTTGAGGCCAGCTACGAGCAGTACGTC.